Sequencing of this T cell receptor beta chain was carried out in a study of blood T cell repertoires in COVID-19. In the study overall: PBMCs, B-cell-depleted T cells, or T cells provided the cDNA or gDNA that made up the material.

Authors' processing steps: From reference gene primer amplification, estimates of nucleated cell counts were derived. The table came from immunoSEQ multiplex PCR; TCRdb's copy has only in-frame clones and leaves some out. The V and J calls and clone size are taken from that table; D and trimming were inferred from the DNA. This table has 100,000 or so clones, about 88% appearing once. Germline values: CDR1 KGHDR, CDR2 SFDVKD. The CDR3 spans 16 residues. The J segment lost 2 bases and the V segment lost 7 bases, leaving 9 bases of the junction unmatched. The V and J genes are TRBV24-1 and TRBJ2-2; 7 nucleotides agree with TRBD1. The sequenced material came from peripheral blood. This receptor was taken from a man aged 55-75 years with acute or convalescent COVID-19. CDR3 protein: CATSTTGAQNTGELFF. CDR3 nucleotide sequence: TGTGCCACCAGCACCACAGGGGCACAAAACACCGGGGAGCTGTTTTTT.